The rows below give T cell receptor beta chains drawn from one sample of a study of T cell responses to AZD1222 COVID-19 vaccine. Assay: immunoSEQ multiplex PCR; the TCRdb copy retains only in-frame clones and omits some. The sample shows approximately 120,000 clones, around 83% of them seen only once. The sample in question was peripheral blood, obtained 28 days after the second AZD1222 dose. The receptors were gathered from an adult who received the AZD1222 COVID-19 vaccine. CDR3s leave out the opening cysteine and the closing phenylalanine or tryptophan. Each record gives: V gene, J gene, D gene, CDR3 protein. A D gene is named only where the DNA matches it firmly.

>TRBV19|TRBJ2-2|TRBD2
ASSIGLAGYTGELF
>TRBV6-5|TRBJ2-1|TRBD2
ASSDSIAGGNEQF
>TRBV11-3|TRBJ1-1|NA
ASSLKGHAEAF
>TRBV12-3/TRBV12-4|TRBJ2-2|NA
ASSRINTGELF
>TRBV7-2|TRBJ2-5|NA
ASSLVMTSEARETQY
>TRBV9|TRBJ1-1|NA
ASSVSTATMNTEAF
>TRBV9|TRBJ2-2|TRBD2
ASSESGVGTGELF
>TRBV4-2|TRBJ1-2|TRBD1
ASSQVRGQGALGYT
>TRBV7-3|TRBJ2-1|NA
ASSSISTGRNEQF
>TRBV6-2/TRBV6-3|TRBJ1-1|TRBD1
ASSYPGGTEAF
>TRBV6-2/TRBV6-3|TRBJ2-7|NA
ASSYLPIGPAGGVGEYEQY
>TRBV10-3|TRBJ2-2|TRBD2
AISAASGGAKNTGELF
>TRBV10-3|TRBJ1-2|NA
AISETMVGGSYGYT
>TRBV29-1|TRBJ1-1|NA
SAGFTDSEAF
>TRBV7-2|TRBJ1-6|NA
ASSLVGPGALH
>TRBV2|TRBJ2-2|NA
ASSVMGDPYDGTGELF
>TRBV27|TRBJ2-1|TRBD1
ASSLRDRGNEQF
>TRBV7-2|TRBJ2-2|NA
ASSGKGQNTGELF
>TRBV7-6|TRBJ2-7|TRBD1
ASSSQTGGYEQY
>TRBV6-5|TRBJ1-2|NA
ASSYSRTIRDGYT
>TRBV10-3|TRBJ1-1|NA
AISGDSNTEAF
>TRBV6-2/TRBV6-3|TRBJ2-7|TRBD2
ASSCHSLPWGGDSYEQY
>TRBV7-2|TRBJ2-3|NA
ASSLVGGPDTQY
>TRBV6-5|TRBJ1-2|TRBD1
ASSYMDRAGGYT
>TRBV6-5|TRBJ1-6|NA
ASSYSMSSLGTPLH
>TRBV18|TRBJ1-1|TRBD1
ASSLARDREKYGTEAF
>TRBV7-8|TRBJ1-3|TRBD1
ASSLAGTAFTIY
>TRBV7-2|TRBJ1-3|TRBD1
ASSSRTGRGNTIY
>TRBV28|TRBJ2-5|NA
ASRRGGETQY
>TRBV4-1|TRBJ1-5|NA
ASSLGQGVGDQPQH
>TRBV9|TRBJ1-2|TRBD1
ASVSTGGNYGYT
>TRBV28|TRBJ2-7|NA
ASSLAREQY
>TRBV5-6|TRBJ2-2|TRBD1
ASSWGGTGYTGELF
>TRBV18|TRBJ1-1|NA
ASSPPGRTAGAF
>TRBV2|TRBJ1-4|NA
ASSFGGNEKLF
>TRBV6-4|TRBJ1-2|TRBD1
ASSEGQGGYGYT
>TRBV27|TRBJ2-7|TRBD1
ASSSTGVYEQY
>TRBV10-1|TRBJ2-7|TRBD1
ASSVQGAREQY
>TRBV5-1|TRBJ2-3|NA
ASMLGVRVLTDTQY
>TRBV5-1|TRBJ2-3|TRBD2
ASSGLAGADTQY
>TRBV7-7|TRBJ1-3|NA
ASSLAAGHTIY
>TRBV7-2|TRBJ2-7|NA
ASSPSRSGDEQY
>TRBV11-2|TRBJ2-3|NA
ASSSLGDTQY
>TRBV5-4|TRBJ2-7|NA
ASSPDGGRSSYEQY
>TRBV24-1|TRBJ1-2|TRBD1
AIKDREPTGGYT
>TRBV5-8|TRBJ2-3|NA
ASSLWGPSTDTQY
>TRBV5-1|TRBJ2-2|NA
ASSPTANTGELF
>TRBV27|TRBJ2-5|TRBD1
ASSSGDRGSETQY
>TRBV7-3|TRBJ2-6|NA
ASSMTSGANVLT
>TRBV19|TRBJ2-1|NA
ASMRGGHNEQF
>TRBV29-1|TRBJ2-1|TRBD2
SVDGLAGAQPSYNEQF
>TRBV30|TRBJ1-2|NA
AWSWGGGYT
>TRBV2|TRBJ1-1|NA
AKSTVTGTTEAF
>TRBV10-1|TRBJ1-5|NA
ASSERPSNQPQH
>TRBV6-6|TRBJ1-3|NA
ASSYSRVGNTIY
>TRBV19|TRBJ1-5|NA
ASSMAAINQPQH